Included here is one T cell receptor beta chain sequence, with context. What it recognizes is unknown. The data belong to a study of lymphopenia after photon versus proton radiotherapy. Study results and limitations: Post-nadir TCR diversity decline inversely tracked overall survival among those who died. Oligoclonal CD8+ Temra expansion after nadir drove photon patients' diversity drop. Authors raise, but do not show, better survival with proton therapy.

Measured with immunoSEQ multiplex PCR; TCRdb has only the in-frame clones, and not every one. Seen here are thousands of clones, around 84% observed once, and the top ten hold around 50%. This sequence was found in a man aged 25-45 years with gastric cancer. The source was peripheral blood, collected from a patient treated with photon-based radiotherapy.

The CDR3 nucleotides read TGTGCCAGCAGGCAGGACGGCTACGAGCAGTACTTC. It specifies CASRQDGYEQYF. The chain combines TRBV6-6 with TRBJ2-7; unclear D gene. V gave up 6 bases and J gave up 3 bases, with 9 bases separating them. The CDR3 is 12 residues long. The germline V gene encodes CDR1 MNHNY and CDR2 SVGAGI (reference sequence).